These 24 T cell receptor beta chains were all obtained from the same sample, sequenced in a study of PD-1 blockade in classical Hodgkin lymphoma. All patients relapsed after autologous stem cell transplantation, and brentuximab vedotin exposure varied. Using immunoSEQ multiplex PCR, the repertoire was profiled, and TCRdb retains in-frame clones only, with some absent. The data show 25,000 to 35,000 clones, about 71% seen once. The material was peripheral blood mononuclear cells (PBMCs), obtained before the second cycle of nivolumab. The receptors here all came from a human donor with classical Hodgkin lymphoma.

This clone was counted between two and nine times. The chain combines TRBV10-3 with TRBJ2-7; 9 bases are shared with TRBD2. Germline trimming cut 6 bases from V and 5 bases from J; bases unmatched to any gene: 11. Germline V gene data show CDR1 as ENHRY and CDR2 as SYGVKD. CDR3 size: 15 residues. The CDR3: CAIRAGGYISDEQYF. CDR3 coding DNA: TGTGCCATCAGGGCGGGGGGGTATATCTCAGACGAGCAGTACTTC.

The V gene is TRBV5-4, the J gene TRBJ1-4, with a tentative D call TRBD1 (6 bases). Looked up from germline, CDR1 is SGHNT and CDR2 is YYREEE (reference sequence). V was pared by 4 bases and J by 5 bases, with 12 bases between. This CDR3 spans 14 amino acids. The CDR3 DNA reads TGTGCCAGCAGCCGTACAGGGAACAATGAAAAACTGTTTTTT. Amino acids: CASSRTGNNEKLFF.

The chain employs TRBV6-4 and TRBJ1-1; no definite D call. The CDR3 spans 13 residues. V was pared by 0 bases and J by 1 base, with 3 bases between. Germline assignment: CDR1 MRHNA and CDR2 SNTAGT. The CDR3 DNA reads as TGTGCCAGCAGTGACTCGTGGAACACTGAAGCTTTCTTT. It codes for CASSDSWNTEAFF.

The chain is built from TRBV7-2 and TRBJ2-2; 7 bases fit TRBD2. The CDR3 covers 16 residues. Looked up from germline, CDR1 is SGHTA and CDR2 is FQGNSA. V lost 1 base to trimming and J lost 1 base; unmatched junction nucleotides: 3. CDR3 in amino acids: CASSLDLAENTGELFF. CDR3 DNA: TGTGCCAGCAGCTTAGATCTAGCGGAGAACACCGGGGAGCTGTTTTTT. The variable domain in full, with the rest retrieved from reference TRBV7-2 and TRBJ2-2, is GAGVSQSPSNKVTEKGKDVELRCDPISGHTALYWYRQSLGQGLEFLIYFQGNSAPDKSGLPSDRFSAERTGGSVSTLTIQRTQQEDSAVYLCASSLDLAENTGELFFGEGSRLTVL.

This clone was observed a single time. This chain uses TRBV6-5 with TRBJ2-7, with a tentative D call TRBD2 (7 bases). Germline assignment: CDR1 MNHEY and CDR2 SVGAGI. The CDR3 sequence is 12 residues long. As DNA, the CDR3 is TGTTTGGGGGGGCCAGACATCTACGAGCAGTACTTC. It encodes CLGGPDIYEQYF.

The rearrangement uses TRBV11-3 and TRBJ2-1; D ambiguous. The CDR3 loop spans 13 amino acids. The germline gives CDR1 SGHNT, CDR2 YENEEA. Trimming cost V 2 bases and J 9 bases, with 11 bases left between them. The CDR3 reads CASSLSPGTEQFF. CDR3 bases: TGTGCCAGCAGCTTAAGTCCTGGTACTGAGCAGTTCTTC.

The V call is TRBV18, the J call TRBJ2-3; D ambiguous. Between the trimmed V and J ends, which lost 2 bases and 3 bases, there was a span of 3 bases. Per the germline V gene, CDR1 is KGHSH and CDR2 is LQKENI. The length of the CDR3 is 12 residues. This CDR3 is CASSPKTDTQYF. The DNA of the CDR3 is TGTGCCAGCTCACCAAAAACAGATACGCAGTATTTT.

This clone occurred a few times. This chain uses TRBV5-4 with TRBJ2-1; D gene unclear. The V end was cut by 1 base, the J end by 8 bases, with 4 bases between. CDR1 and CDR2 from the germline V gene are SGHNT and YYREEE (reference sequence). The CDR3 is 11 residues long. This CDR3 is CASSLSHEQFF. In DNA, the CDR3 is TGTGCCAGCAGCTTGTCCCATGAGCAGTTCTTC.

This chain's CDR3 is CASSWGQGISGLISSYNEQFF. The CDR3 nucleotides are TGCGCCAGCAGCTGGGGACAGGGGATCTCTGGTTTAATTAGCTCCTACAATGAGCAGTTCTTC. V gene TRBV5-1 combines with J gene TRBJ2-1, with 10 bases fitting TRBD1. The junction had 18 bases not matched to a gene; V was cut back by 3 bases and J by 0 bases. In germline, CDR1 is SGHRS, CDR2 YFSETQ. The CDR3 extends over 21 amino acids.

This clone has a single count. The J gene is TRBJ2-6, the V gene TRBV21-1; the table's D call of TRBD2 was not tested on the DNA. TRBV21-1 is a pseudogene locus. This CDR3 region has 20 residues. The CDR3 here is CASSRSEHSSFFSGANVLTF. The CDR3 DNA follows: TGTGCCAGCAGCCGCTCGGAGCATTCCTCCTTTTTCTCTGGGGCCAACGTCCTGACTTTC.

J is TRBJ2-7 and V is TRBV10-1, with D tentatively TRBD1 (6 bases). V dropped 8 bases and J dropped 3 bases, with 14 bases sitting between them. Germline assignment: CDR1 WNHNN and CDR2 SYGVQD (reference sequence). This CDR3 is 13 amino acids long. The CDR3 coding sequence is TGCGCCAGCTCGGACAGTTCCCACTACGAGCAGTACTTC. Its translation: CASSDSSHYEQYF.

This chain connects TRBV19 to TRBJ2-1, with a weak D call TRBD1 (7 bases). Germline CDR1 reads LNHDA; CDR2 reads SQIVND (reference sequence). The CDR3 is 15 residues long. Trimming stripped 5 bases from V and 4 bases from J, with 15 bases between. Here the CDR3 DNA reads TGTGCCAGTAGTGGGAACAGGGGAGGTTACAATGAGCAGTTCTTC. It encodes CASSGNRGGYNEQFF.

This clone was found a few times. The CDR3 DNA sequence: TGTGCCAGCAGTTTAGGTCCGACTAGCGGATACGAGCAGTACTTC. Protein product: CASSLGPTSGYEQYF. The rearrangement joins TRBV27 to TRBJ2-7, with 9 bases fitting TRBD2. CDR1 and CDR2 (germline): MNHEY, SMNVEV (reference sequence). The trim removed 2 bases at V and 4 bases at J, leaving 6 bases unmatched. The CDR3 totals 15 residues.

This chain links TRBV10-3 with TRBJ1-2; D is undetermined. CDR3 length: 13 residues. The germline V gene encodes CDR1 ENHRY and CDR2 SYGVKD. Deletions cut 2 bases from V and 6 bases from J, with 10 bases between. The CDR3 here is CAISEEAFDGYTF. Written as DNA, the CDR3 is TGTGCCATCAGTGAGGAGGCGTTCGATGGCTACACCTTC.

The V call is TRBV7-8, the J call TRBJ2-1, with 9 bases fitting TRBD2. Germline V gene data show CDR1 as SGHVS and CDR2 as FQNEAQ. The CDR3 is 14 amino acids. The junction had 1 base not matched to a gene; V was cut back by 3 bases and J by 4 bases. The CDR3 is CASSFSGGYNEQFF. DNA of the CDR3: TGTGCCAGCAGCTTTAGCGGGGGTTACAATGAGCAGTTCTTC. The full variable domain, its missing parts supplied by reference TRBV7-8 and TRBJ2-1, is GAGVSQSPRYKVAKRGQDVALRCDPISGHVSLFWYQQALGQGPEFLTYFQNEAQLDKSGLPSDRFFAERPEGSVSTLKIQRTQQEDSAVYLCASSFSGGYNEQFFGPGTRLTVL.

The V call is TRBV5-1, the J call TRBJ1-2, with 8 bases that match TRBD1. The CDR3 sequence is 17 residues long. Per the germline V gene, CDR1 is SGHRS and CDR2 is YFSETQ. The ends lost 4 bases at V and 1 base at J; junction bases unmatched: 12. The CDR3, as DNA: TGCGCCAGCAGCCCATCCGGGACAGGTGATATTAACTATGGCTACACCTTC. Encoded protein: CASSPSGTGDINYGYTF.

The rearrangement uses TRBV11-2 and TRBJ1-1; no firm D call. From germline, CDR1 is SGHAT and CDR2 FQNNGV. The V end lost 3 bases, the J end lost 0 bases, and 11 bases lay between the germline ends. The CDR3 spans 15 residues. The chain's CDR3 is CASSFSAGMNTEAFF. The CDR3 coding sequence is TGTGCCAGCAGCTTTAGTGCGGGAATGAACACTGAAGCTTTCTTT.

The chain couples TRBV6-5 to TRBJ2-3, with 8 bases aligning to TRBD2. The germline gives CDR1 MNHEY, CDR2 SVGAGI. J gave up 3 bases and V 1 base, and 6 bases lay outside the gene matches. This CDR3 has 16 amino acids. The CDR3, as DNA: TGTGCCAGCAGTTACTACGGGGGCGGGAGGACAGATACGCAGTATTTT. This sequence encodes CASSYYGGGRTDTQYF.

This clone was recorded once. In DNA, the CDR3 is TGCAGCGTTGTACCCCAAGGACTAGCGGCCTTGCAAGAGACCCAGTACTTC. Its protein product is CSVVPQGLAALQETQYF. The rearrangement uses TRBV29-1 and TRBJ2-5, with 10 nucleotides matching TRBD2. Per germline, CDR1 SQVTM and CDR2 ANQGSEA. CDR3 size: 17 residues. V lost 4 bases and J lost 2; bases outside the gene matches: 13.

The chain recombines TRBV21-1 with TRBJ1-1; TRBD1, as called in the table, went unchecked against the DNA. TRBV21-1 is given as a pseudogene. The CDR3 sequence is 17 residues long. CDR3 bases: TGTGCCAGCAGCAATCAGTGGGACAAAACAAAGATCACTGAAGCTTTCTTT. This codes for CASSNQWDKTKITEAFF.

This chain joins TRBV28 and TRBJ2-3; a weak D match, TRBD1 (5 bases). V lost 5 bases and J 0 bases, leaving 15 bases between the germline ends. CDR3 length equals 16 residues. Germline V gene data show CDR1 as MDHEN and CDR2 as SYDVKM. The CDR3 coding sequence is TGTGCCAGCAGTGCCCCCTGGACATATAGCACAGATACGCAGTATTTT. Amino acids: CASSAPWTYSTDTQYF. The entire variable domain, with the rest obtained from reference TRBV28 and TRBJ2-3, is as follows: DVKVTQSSRYLVKRTGEKVFLECVQDMDHENMFWYRQDPGLGLRLIYFSYDVKMKEKGDIPEGYSVSREKKERFSLILESASTNQTSMYLCASSAPWTYSTDTQYFGPGTRLTVL.

The rearrangement uses TRBV5-6 and TRBJ2-5; 11 bases match TRBD2. Germline assignment: CDR1 SGHDT and CDR2 YYEEEE. The CDR3 is made up of 14 amino acids. J lost 7 bases, V lost 4 bases, and 6 bases had no gene match. Written as DNA, the CDR3 is TGTGCCAGCAGCCCCCCCACTAGCGGGGGGACCCAGTACTTC. It translates to CASSPPTSGGTQYF.

The J gene is TRBJ2-1, the V gene TRBV30; D might be TRBD2 (6 bases). CDR1 and CDR2 (germline): GTSNPN, SVGIG (reference sequence). This CDR3 has 13 amino acids. V was pared by 4 bases and J by 7 bases, with 14 bases between. The CDR3 bases are TGTGCCTGGATACGGGGGTCTGGGAATGAGCAGTTCTTC. Its translation: CAWIRGSGNEQFF.

The chain joins TRBV7-2 to TRBJ2-3; 9 nucleotides agree with TRBD2. The CDR3 extends over 16 amino acids. From germline, CDR1 is SGHTA and CDR2 FQGNSA. Trimming at V came to 0 bases and at J to 9 bases, leaving 10 bases not matched to a gene. CDR3 DNA: TGTGCCAGCAGCTTAGCCGGCGGGGGGGCCATAGAAACGCAGTATTTT. Translation: CASSLAGGGAIETQYF. Drawing the rest from reference TRBV7-2 and TRBJ2-3, the complete variable domain is GAGVSQSPSNKVTEKGKDVELRCDPISGHTALYWYRQSLGQGLEFLIYFQGNSAPDKSGLPSDRFSAERTGGSVSTLTIQRTQQEDSAVYLCASSLAGGGAIETQYFGPGTRLTVL.